These 14 T cell receptor beta chains were all obtained from the same sample, sequenced in a study of CD8 T cells in ankylosing spondylitis. TCRdb recomputed calls from the 5' RACE reads with MiXCR, one row per CDR3 protein. The repertoire consists of about 92,000 distinct CDR3 sequences, with around 9.4% occurring once and the leading ten covering approximately 5.5%. The sequenced sample was blood, either unsorted or a sorted T cell fraction (not recorded which). Receptors were obtained from a male donor with ankylosing spondylitis or in good health (not recorded which).

This clonotype was detected many times. The chain joins TRBV4-1 to TRBJ1-6, with D perhaps TRBD1 (6 bases). The CDR3 spans 15 residues. V was pared by 0 bases and J by 7 bases, with 10 bases between. CDR1 is MGHRA and CDR2 is YSYEKL in the germline V gene. The DNA for the CDR3 is TGCGCCAGCAGCCAAGACCCGAGGGGGAATTCACCCCTCCACTTT. Translated: CASSQDPRGNSPLHF.

Notes on this clonotype: This may be a read error: a much more frequent sequence differs by one nucleotide. The rearrangement uses TRBV12-3 or TRBV12-4 and TRBJ1-2; D gene unclear. This CDR3 has 12 residues. Written as DNA, the CDR3 is TGTGCCAGCAGTGAAAGGATTTATGACTACACCTTC. Its translation is CASSERIYDYTF.

This clonotype has at least ten counts. The chain employs TRBV3-1 and TRBJ2-2; 10 bases are shared with TRBD2. V shed 4 bases and J 2 bases; nucleotides not matched to a gene: 7. Germline loops: CDR1 LGHDT, CDR2 YNNKEL (reference sequence). The CDR3 is 17 residues long. This CDR3 reads CASSRPGTSDNTGELFF. DNA for the CDR3: TGTGCCAGCAGCCGTCCCGGGACTAGCGATAACACCGGGGAGCTGTTTTTT.

In its sample, this clonotype was seen many times. The chain joins TRBV5-1 to TRBJ1-1; no clear D gene. The CDR3 consists of 12 residues. Germline-derived CDR1 and CDR2 are SGHRS and YFSETQ. V dropped 4 bases and J dropped 8 bases, with 12 bases sitting between them. As DNA, the CDR3 is TGCGCCAGCAGCGGCGGACGGAGAGAAGCTTTCTTT. It encodes CASSGGRREAFF.

This clonotype has at least ten counts. The rearrangement uses TRBV20-1 and TRBJ2-1, with 9 bases that match TRBD2. V lost 0 bases, J lost 11 bases, and 11 bases stayed unmatched. Per the germline V gene, CDR1 is DFQATT and CDR2 is SNEGSKA (reference sequence). The CDR3 has 15 residues. The CDR3 spells CSARESSGALSQQFF. The CDR3 DNA sequence: TGCAGTGCTAGAGAGTCTAGCGGGGCCTTAAGTCAGCAGTTCTTC.

This clonotype came up many times. V and J are TRBV6-2 or TRBV6-3 and TRBJ2-7; 9 bases line up with TRBD2. Looked up from germline, CDR1 is MNHEY and CDR2 is SVGEGT. The trim removed 5 bases at V and 6 bases at J, leaving 5 bases unmatched. The CDR3 sequence is 13 residues long. CDR3 sequence: CASSRGLAVEQYF. CDR3 nucleotides: TGTGCCAGCAGTAGGGGACTAGCCGTCGAGCAGTACTTC.

This clonotype was seen at least ten times. The chain couples TRBV29-1 to TRBJ2-4; TRBD1 might be the D (5 bases). The germline V gene encodes CDR1 SQVTM and CDR2 ANQGSEA. Trimming shortened V by 0 bases and J by 3 bases, and 9 bases separated the two germline ends. The CDR3 spans 14 residues. This chain's CDR3 is CSVEEEGVKNIQYF. In nucleotides, the CDR3 is TGCAGCGTTGAAGAGGAAGGGGTCAAAAACATTCAGTACTTC.

This clonotype occurred many times. The rearrangement uses TRBV12-3 or TRBV12-4 and TRBJ2-7; 8 bases are shared with TRBD2. V dropped 1 base and J dropped 6; count of bases not matched to a gene: 8. The CDR3 is 15 amino acids. The CDR3 spells CASSLVSGLDGEQYF. DNA for the CDR3: TGTGCCAGCAGTTTAGTCTCGGGACTAGATGGCGAGCAGTACTTC.

Ten or more counts support this clonotype. The chain has TRBV5-6 and TRBJ2-1, with D unclear. This CDR3 contains 12 residues. The germline V gene encodes CDR1 SGHDT and CDR2 YYEEEE. Trimming stripped 4 bases from V and 4 bases from J, with 6 bases between. The CDR3 region is CASSRLYNEQFF. The CDR3 DNA follows: TGTGCCAGCAGCCGCCTGTACAATGAGCAGTTCTTC.

This chain links TRBV18 with TRBJ2-3; D possibly corresponds to TRBD1 (5 bases). Trimming took 4 bases from V and 3 from J, leaving 14 bases between them. CDR1 and CDR2 from the germline V gene are KGHSH and LQKENI. The CDR3 is made up of 15 amino acids. The CDR3, as DNA: TGTGCCAGCTCACAGTCTCAGGGTAGGACAGATACGCAGTATTTT. It specifies CASSQSQGRTDTQYF.

This clonotype showed up many times. V is TRBV11-2 and J is TRBJ2-2; D is perhaps TRBD2 (6 bases). Deletions cut 5 bases from V and 8 bases from J, with 12 bases between. This CDR3 is 13 amino acids long. Germline V gene sequence: CDR1 SGHAT, CDR2 FQNNGV. The CDR3 DNA follows: TGTGCCAGCAGCCAGACTAGGGCGGGGGAGCTGTTTTTT. Protein product: CASSQTRAGELFF.

This clonotype was seen many times. V and J are TRBV28 and TRBJ1-1; D is perhaps TRBD1 (6 bases). Trimming took 1 base from V and 1 from J, leaving 10 bases between them. Germline lookup yields CDR1 MDHEN and CDR2 SYDVKM. CDR3 length: 15 residues. In nucleotides, the CDR3 is TGTGCCAGCAGTTTATTATGGACAGCGAACACTGAAGCTTTCTTT. Translated, it gives CASSLLWTANTEAFF.

This clonotype was recorded at least ten times. The V gene is TRBV3-1, the J gene TRBJ2-2; D is tentatively TRBD1 or TRBD2 (6 bases each). CDR3 length: 19 residues. Deletions cut 0 bases from V and 6 bases from J, with 23 bases between. Germline V gene lookup returns CDR1 LGHDT and CDR2 YNNKEL (reference sequence). The CDR3 coding sequence is TGTGCCAGCAGCCAAGAAATCGGGGGCCTATCGAAGAGTGCCGGGGAGCTGTTTTTT. It yields the protein CASSQEIGGLSKSAGELFF.

The sample holds a few counts of this clonotype. The rearrangement uses TRBV5-1 and TRBJ2-7, with D tentatively TRBD2 (6 bases). The V and J ends lost 3 bases and 5 bases respectively, with 12 bases between them. The CDR3 length is 13 residues. Germline V lookup: CDR1 SGHRS, CDR2 YFSETQ. Here the CDR3 DNA reads TGCGCCAGCAGCTCTGAGCCTAGCGACGAGCAGTACTTC. This gives the protein CASSSEPSDEQYF. The full variable domain, in which reference TRBV5-1 and TRBJ2-7 provide the parts outside the CDR3, is KAGVTQTPRYLIKTRGQQVTLSCSPISGHRSVSWYQQTPGQGLQFLFEYFSETQRNKGNFPGRFSGRQFSNSRSEMNVSTLELGDSALYLCASSSEPSDEQYFGPGTRLTVT.